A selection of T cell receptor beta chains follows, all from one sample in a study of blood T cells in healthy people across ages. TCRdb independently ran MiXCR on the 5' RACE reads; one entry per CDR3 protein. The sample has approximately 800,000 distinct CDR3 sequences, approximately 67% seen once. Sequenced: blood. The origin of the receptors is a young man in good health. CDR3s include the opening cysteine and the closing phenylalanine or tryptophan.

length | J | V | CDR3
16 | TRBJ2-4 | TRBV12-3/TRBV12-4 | CASSLEGTGGASEQYF
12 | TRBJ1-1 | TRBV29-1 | CSVEEGGAEAFF
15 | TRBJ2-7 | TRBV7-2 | CASSLAQIASYEQYF
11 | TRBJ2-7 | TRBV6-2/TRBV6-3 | CASSSGAVQYF
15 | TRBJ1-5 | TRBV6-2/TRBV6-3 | CASNIPGRNNQPQHF
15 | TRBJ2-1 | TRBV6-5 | CASSYSSGGYNEQFF
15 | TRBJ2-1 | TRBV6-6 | CASRDGPSSYNEQFF
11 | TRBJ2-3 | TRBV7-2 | CASSLADTQYF
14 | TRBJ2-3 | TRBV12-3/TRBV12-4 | CASSQGGLTDTQYF
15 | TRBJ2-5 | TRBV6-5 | CASSYARGYSYGQYF
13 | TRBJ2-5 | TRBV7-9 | CASSVTESLPKYF
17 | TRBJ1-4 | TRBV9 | CASSVGAGANPNEKLFF
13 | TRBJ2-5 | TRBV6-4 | CASSEDRGDEQYF
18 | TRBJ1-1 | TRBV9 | CASSVVRGDRGMNTEAFF
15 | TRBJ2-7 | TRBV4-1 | CASSQDGQENYEQYF
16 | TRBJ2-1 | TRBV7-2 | CASSLDVASGGTGQFF
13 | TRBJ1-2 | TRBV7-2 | CASNPDRGYGYTF
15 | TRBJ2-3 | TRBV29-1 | CSVEVEGLFTDTQYF
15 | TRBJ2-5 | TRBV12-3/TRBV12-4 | CASSLGDSKQETQYF
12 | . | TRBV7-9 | CASSRGSGEQYF
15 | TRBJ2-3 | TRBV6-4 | CANSDATGGTDTQYF
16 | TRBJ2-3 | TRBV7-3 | CASSSTGLGFTDTQYF
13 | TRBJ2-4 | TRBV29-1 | CSVGATGVGEQYF
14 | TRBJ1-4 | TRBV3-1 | CASSRTRENEKLFF
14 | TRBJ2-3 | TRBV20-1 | CSARDGNLGDTQYF
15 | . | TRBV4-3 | CASSQEFHWLYEQYF
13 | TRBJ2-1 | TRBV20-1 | CSARATVWDEQFF
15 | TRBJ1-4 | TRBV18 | CASSPVGGLNEKLFF
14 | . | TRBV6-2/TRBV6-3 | CASSYLGLVYEQYF
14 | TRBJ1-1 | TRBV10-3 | CAISEEGSVTEAFF
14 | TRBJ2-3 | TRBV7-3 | CAGSLNRGPDTQYF
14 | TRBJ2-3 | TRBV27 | CASSPMTAWDTQYF
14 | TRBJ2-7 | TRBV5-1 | CASSLGPLSYEQYF
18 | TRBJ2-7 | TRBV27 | CASTAVGPEPSGYYEQYF
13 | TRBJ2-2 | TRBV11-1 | CASSLDTDGELFF
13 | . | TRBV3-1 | CASSQGLGNIQYF
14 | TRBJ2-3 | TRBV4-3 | CASSGQAGTDTQYF
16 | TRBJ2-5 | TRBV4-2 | CASSQRLAGDQETQYF
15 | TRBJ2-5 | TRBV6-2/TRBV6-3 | CASSYKFSGQETQYF
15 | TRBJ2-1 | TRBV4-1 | CASSQAAGDYNEQFF
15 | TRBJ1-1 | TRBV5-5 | CASSLQGALVTEAFF